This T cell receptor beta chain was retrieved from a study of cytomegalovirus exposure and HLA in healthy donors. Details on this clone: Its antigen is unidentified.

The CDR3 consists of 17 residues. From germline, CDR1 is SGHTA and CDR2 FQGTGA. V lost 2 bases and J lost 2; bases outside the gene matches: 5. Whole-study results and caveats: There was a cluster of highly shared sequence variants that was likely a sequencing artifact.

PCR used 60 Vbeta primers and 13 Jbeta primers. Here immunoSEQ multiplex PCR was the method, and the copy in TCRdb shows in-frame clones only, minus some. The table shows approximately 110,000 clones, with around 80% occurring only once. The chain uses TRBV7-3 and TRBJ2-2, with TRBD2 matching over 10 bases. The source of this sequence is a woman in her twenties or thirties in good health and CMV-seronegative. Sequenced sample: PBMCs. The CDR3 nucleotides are TGTGCCAGCAGCTTAGGTGGGACTAGCGTTAACACCGGGGAGCTGTTTTTT. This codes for CASSLGGTSVNTGELFF.